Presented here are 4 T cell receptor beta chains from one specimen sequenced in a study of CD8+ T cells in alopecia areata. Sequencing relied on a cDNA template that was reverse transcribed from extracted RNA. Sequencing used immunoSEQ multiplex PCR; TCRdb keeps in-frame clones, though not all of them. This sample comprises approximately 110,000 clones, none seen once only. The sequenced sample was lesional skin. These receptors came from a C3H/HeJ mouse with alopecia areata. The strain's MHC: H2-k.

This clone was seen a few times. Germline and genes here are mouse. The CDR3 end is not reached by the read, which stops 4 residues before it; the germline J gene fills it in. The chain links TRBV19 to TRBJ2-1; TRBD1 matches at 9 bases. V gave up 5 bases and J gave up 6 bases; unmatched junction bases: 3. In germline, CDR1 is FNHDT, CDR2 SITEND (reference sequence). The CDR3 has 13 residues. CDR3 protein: CASRQGAAAEQFF. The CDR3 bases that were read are TGTGCCAGCAGACAGGGGGCTGCTGCT.

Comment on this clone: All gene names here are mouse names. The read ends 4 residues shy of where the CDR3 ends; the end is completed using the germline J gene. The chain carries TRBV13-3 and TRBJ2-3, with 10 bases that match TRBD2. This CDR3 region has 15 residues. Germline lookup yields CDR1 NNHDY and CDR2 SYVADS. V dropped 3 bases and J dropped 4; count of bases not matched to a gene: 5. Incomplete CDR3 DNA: TGTGCCAGCAGTGGGACTGGGGGCCCTACAGAA. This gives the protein CASSGTGGPTE. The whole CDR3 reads CASSGTGGPTETLYF.

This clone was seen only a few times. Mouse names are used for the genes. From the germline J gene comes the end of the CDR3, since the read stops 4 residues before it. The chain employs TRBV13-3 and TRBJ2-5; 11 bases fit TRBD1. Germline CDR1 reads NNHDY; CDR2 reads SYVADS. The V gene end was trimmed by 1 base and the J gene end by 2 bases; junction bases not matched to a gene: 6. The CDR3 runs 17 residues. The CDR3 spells CASSDPRDRGGQDTQYF. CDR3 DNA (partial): TGTGCCAGCAGTGATCCCCGGGACAGGGGGGGCCAAGAC. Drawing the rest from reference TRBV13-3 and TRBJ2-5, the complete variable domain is EAAVTQSPRSKVAVTGGKVTLSCHQTNNHDYMYWYRQDTGHGLRLIHYSYVADSTEKGDIPDGYKASRPSQENFSLILELASLSQTAVYFCASSDPRDRGGQDTQYFGPGTRLLVL.

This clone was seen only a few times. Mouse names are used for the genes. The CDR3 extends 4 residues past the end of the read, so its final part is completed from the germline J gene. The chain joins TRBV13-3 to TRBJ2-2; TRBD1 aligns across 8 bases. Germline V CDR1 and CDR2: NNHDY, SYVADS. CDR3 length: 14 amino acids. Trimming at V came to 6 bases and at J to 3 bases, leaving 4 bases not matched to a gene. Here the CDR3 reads CASTARGHTGQLYF. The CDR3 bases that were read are TGTGCCAGCACTGCCAGGGGGCACACCGGG.